Below, 20 T cell receptor beta chains from the same sample are listed, as sequenced in a study of cytomegalovirus exposure and HLA in healthy donors. A multiplex PCR was run with 60 Vbeta primers and 13 Jbeta primers. Sequencing was performed with immunoSEQ multiplex PCR; in TCRdb, only in-frame clones are kept and a portion is missing. This table holds more than 100,000 clones, around 86% found once. Sequencing was performed on PBMCs. The origin of the receptors is a man younger than 40 in good health and CMV-seronegative.

The CDR3 bases are TGTGCCAGCAGCATTCCAACAGACCCCCATACGCAGTATTTT. Its translation: CASSIPTDPHTQYF. This chain connects TRBV11-3 to TRBJ2-3; no clear D. The germline V gene encodes CDR1 SGHNT and CDR2 YENEEA. V lost 5 bases and J 7 bases, leaving 16 bases between the germline ends. This CDR3 contains 14 residues.

The genes are TRBV5-4 and TRBJ1-2; the D gene is possibly TRBD1 (5 bases). This CDR3 has 13 amino acids. Germline-derived CDR1 and CDR2 are SGHNT and YYREEE (reference sequence). The V and J ends lost 0 bases and 5 bases respectively, with 8 bases between them. CDR3 DNA sequence: TGTGCCAGCAGCTTGGCGGGGGGGTATGGCTACACCTTC. Protein sequence: CASSLAGGYGYTF.

The CDR3 is CASSGTPRGTQYF. For the CDR3, the DNA is TGTGCCAGCAGCGGGACACCGAGGGGGACCCAGTACTTC. The chain is built from TRBV27 and TRBJ2-5; perhaps TRBD1 as D (6 bases). The CDR3 runs 13 residues. From germline, CDR1 is MNHEY and CDR2 SMNVEV (reference sequence). V lost 6 bases and J 7 bases, leaving 15 bases between the germline ends.

This chain joins TRBV6-5 and TRBJ1-2; D remains ambiguous. This CDR3 region has 13 residues. Trimming pared 2 bases from V and 4 bases from J, leaving 8 bases between. Germline CDR1 is MNHEY and CDR2 is SVGAGI. The CDR3 loop is CASSYQEGYGYTF. For the CDR3, the DNA is TGTGCCAGCAGTTACCAGGAGGGCTATGGCTACACCTTC.

The rearrangement links TRBV5-1 to TRBJ1-2, with D tentatively TRBD1 (5 bases). The ends were cut back, 2 bases at V and 7 bases at J, with 9 bases in the middle. Germline CDR1 reads SGHRS; CDR2 reads YFSETQ. CDR3 length: 12 residues. CDR3 coding DNA: TGCGCCAGCAGCTTTAGCGGGGGTGGCTACACCTTC. Translating it yields CASSFSGGGYTF.

V is TRBV7-6 and J is TRBJ1-6, with D tentatively TRBD1 (5 bases). Trimming removed 1 base at V and 3 bases at J, with 10 bases between. CDR3 length equals 16 residues. Germline V gene data show CDR1 as SGHVS and CDR2 as FNYEAQ. For the CDR3, the DNA is TGTGCCAGCAGCTTAGATCCAGGGTACTATAATTCACCCCTCCACTTT. This encodes CASSLDPGYYNSPLHF. Using reference TRBV7-6 and TRBJ1-6 for the parts outside the CDR3, the full variable domain is GAGVSQSPRYKVTKRGQDVALRCDPISGHVSLYWYRQALGQGPEFLTYFNYEAQQDKSGLPNDRFSAERPEGSISTLTIQRTEQRDSAMYRCASSLDPGYYNSPLHFGNGTRLTVT.

The chain recombines TRBV2 with TRBJ2-3; a possible D gene is TRBD1 (6 bases). The V and J ends lost 3 bases and 4 bases respectively, with 11 bases between them. From germline, CDR1 is SNHLY and CDR2 FYNNEI. The CDR3 sequence is 14 residues long. The CDR3, as DNA: TGTGCCAGCAGTGACAGGGGAGTCGCAGATACGCAGTATTTT. It is translated as CASSDRGVADTQYF. The full variable domain, its missing parts supplied by reference TRBV2 and TRBJ2-3, is EPEVTQTPSHQVTQMGQEVILRCVPISNHLYFYWYRQILGQKVEFLVSFYNNEISEKSEIFDDQFSVERPDGSNFTLKIRSTKLEDSAMYFCASSDRGVADTQYFGPGTRLTVL.

The chain uses TRBV29-1 and TRBJ2-3; possibly TRBD1 for D (5 bases). This CDR3 is built from 14 residues. Looked up from germline, CDR1 is SQVTM and CDR2 is ANQGSEA. V was pared by 5 bases and J by 7 bases, with 19 bases between. DNA of the CDR3: TGCAGCGTTCTTCCCGCAGGGAATTGGTATACGCAGTATTTT. Translating gives CSVLPAGNWYTQYF.

This clone was counted only a few times. The chain uses TRBV2 and TRBJ2-7; 7 nucleotides align to TRBD1. The V gene's germline CDR1 is SNHLY and CDR2 FYNNEI. This CDR3 is built from 14 residues. V shed 6 bases, J shed 3 bases, and the junction held 8 bases outside the gene matches. Here the CDR3 reads CASSLRAGGYEQYF. The DNA of the CDR3 is TGTGCCAGCAGCCTCCGGGCAGGGGGCTACGAGCAGTACTTC.

V usage is TRBV10-3 and J usage is TRBJ2-1; 8 nucleotides align to TRBD2. V was pared by 3 bases and J by 4 bases, with 2 bases of the junction left unmatched. Germline V gene data show CDR1 as ENHRY and CDR2 as SYGVKD. CDR3 length: 14 amino acids. This CDR3 is CAISELAAYNEQFF. CDR3 nucleotide sequence: TGTGCCATCAGTGAACTAGCGGCATACAATGAGCAGTTCTTC.

The chain is built from TRBV19 and TRBJ2-2; D is perhaps TRBD1 (5 bases). The length of the CDR3 is 16 residues. Deletions cut 6 bases from V and 4 bases from J, with 18 bases between. Germline V lookup: CDR1 LNHDA, CDR2 SQIVND (reference sequence). The CDR3 region is CASSHRQDKSTGELFF. DNA of the CDR3: TGTGCCAGTAGCCATCGGCAGGACAAGTCCACCGGGGAGCTGTTTTTT.

This chain joins TRBV28 and TRBJ1-6, with D perhaps matching TRBD1 (6 bases). Trimming removed 6 bases from V and 5 bases from J, with 23 bases in between. The CDR3 is made up of 18 amino acids. The germline gives CDR1 MDHEN, CDR2 SYDVKM. The CDR3 DNA follows: TGTGCCAGCAGATCAACATGGGTTGGGACACGTAATAATTCACCCCTCCACTTT. Its protein is CASRSTWVGTRNNSPLHF.

The V gene is TRBV19, the J gene TRBJ1-4, with TRBD1 matching 8 bases. CDR1 is LNHDA, CDR2 SQIVND, per germline (reference sequence). CDR3 size: 16 residues. V was pared by 10 bases and J by 8 bases, with 18 bases of the junction left unmatched. The CDR3 coding sequence is TGTGCCACAGGACAGGGAAAGGCTAACGGTCTCGAAAAACTGTTTTTT. Translation: CATGQGKANGLEKLFF. Filled out from reference TRBV19 and TRBJ1-4, the complete variable domain reads DGGITQSPKYLFRKEGQNVTLSCEQNLNHDAMYWYRQDPGQGLRLIYYSQIVNDFQKGDIAEGYSVSREKKESFPLTVTSAQKNPTAFYLCATGQGKANGLEKLFFGSGTQLSVL.

This chain connects TRBV7-2 to TRBJ1-1; TRBD1 matches at 9 bases. V dropped 7 bases and J dropped 1; count of bases not matched to a gene: 4. Germline CDR1 SGHTA, CDR2 FQGNSA. CDR3 length equals 14 residues. CDR3 protein: CASTRDRANTEAFF. DNA of the CDR3: TGTGCCAGCACCCGGGACAGGGCGAACACTGAAGCTTTCTTT.

The DNA of the CDR3 is TGTGCCAGCAGCCCCCCTTATGGTACTAGCGGGGGGGTGGACATTCAGTACTTC. This codes for CASSPPYGTSGGVDIQYF. This sequence joins TRBV9 and TRBJ2-4, with TRBD2 matching 13 bases. The germline gives CDR1 SGDLS, CDR2 YYNGEE. This CDR3 comprises 18 residues. Trimming took 4 bases from V and 8 from J; bases not matched to a gene: 15.

J is TRBJ1-2 and V is TRBV28; D might be TRBD1 (6 bases). V lost 6 bases and J lost 7, with 18 bases in between. The CDR3 runs to 14 residues. Germline V gives CDR1 MDHEN, CDR2 SYDVKM. The CDR3 loop is CASSFVGGASGYTF. CDR3 DNA: TGTGCCAGCAGCTTCGTGGGGGGGGCGAGTGGCTACACCTTC.

V usage is TRBV5-4 and J usage is TRBJ2-3; maybe TRBD2 (7 bases). The length of the CDR3 is 16 residues. Germline CDR1 reads SGHNT; CDR2 reads YYREEE (reference sequence). The V end lost 4 bases, the J end lost 1 base, and 16 bases lay between the germline ends. CDR3 loop: CASSRTWGGGTDTQYF. The CDR3 coding sequence is TGTGCCAGCAGCAGGACTTGGGGGGGCGGCACAGATACGCAGTATTTT.

This chain links TRBV5-6 with TRBJ2-3, with TRBD2 identical over 13 bases. This CDR3 region has 19 residues. Germline-derived CDR1 and CDR2 are SGHDT and YYEEEE. With V trimmed by 4 bases and J by 1 base, 12 bases remained unmatched. The CDR3, as DNA: TGTGCCAGCAGCCCCTCGGAACTAGCGGGGGGGGTCCGCACAGATACGCAGTATTTT. Its protein is CASSPSELAGGVRTDTQYF.

The chain couples TRBV18 to TRBJ2-5, with 10 bases lining up with TRBD1. The better agreement between TRBJ2-7 and the DNA end casts doubt on the J call. The CDR3 consists of 15 residues. Looked up from germline, CDR1 is KGHSH and CDR2 is LQKENI. In DNA form, the CDR3 reads TGTGCCAGCTCACAGGGGACAGGGGTAACCTACGAGCAGTACTTC. Translation gives CASSQGTGVTYEQYF.

The chain combines TRBV2 with TRBJ2-3; no clear D. The CDR3 totals 15 residues. The germline V and J ends were trimmed by 6 bases and 4 bases, with 17 bases remaining between them. In germline, CDR1 is SNHLY, CDR2 FYNNEI. DNA for the CDR3: TGTGCCAGCAGACAGAGTACGTGGAAAGCAGATACGCAGTATTTT. Translation: CASRQSTWKADTQYF.